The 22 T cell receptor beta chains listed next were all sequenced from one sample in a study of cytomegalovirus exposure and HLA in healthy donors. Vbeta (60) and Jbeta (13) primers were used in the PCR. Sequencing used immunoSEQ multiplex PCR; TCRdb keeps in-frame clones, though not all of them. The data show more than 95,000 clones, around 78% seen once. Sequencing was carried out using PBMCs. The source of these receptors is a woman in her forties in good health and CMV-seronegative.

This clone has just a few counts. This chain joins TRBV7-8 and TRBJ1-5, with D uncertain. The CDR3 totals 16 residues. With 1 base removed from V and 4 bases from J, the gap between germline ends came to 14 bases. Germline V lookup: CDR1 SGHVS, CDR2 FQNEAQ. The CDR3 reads CASSLVFQPGNQPQHF. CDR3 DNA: TGTGCCAGCAGCTTAGTGTTCCAACCGGGAAATCAGCCCCAGCATTTT.

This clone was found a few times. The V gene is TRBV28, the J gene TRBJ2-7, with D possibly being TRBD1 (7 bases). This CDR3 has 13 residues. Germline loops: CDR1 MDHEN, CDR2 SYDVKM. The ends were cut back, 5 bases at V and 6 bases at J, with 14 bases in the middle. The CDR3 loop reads CASSPQGGVEQYF. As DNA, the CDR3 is TGTGCCAGCAGTCCCCAGGGGGGCGTCGAGCAGTACTTC.

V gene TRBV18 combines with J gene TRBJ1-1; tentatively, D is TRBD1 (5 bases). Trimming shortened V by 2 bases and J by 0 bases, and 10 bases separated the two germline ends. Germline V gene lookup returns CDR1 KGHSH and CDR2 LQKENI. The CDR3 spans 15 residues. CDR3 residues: CASSPISTVNTEAFF. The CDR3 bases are TGTGCCAGCTCACCAATTTCGACAGTGAACACTGAAGCTTTCTTT.

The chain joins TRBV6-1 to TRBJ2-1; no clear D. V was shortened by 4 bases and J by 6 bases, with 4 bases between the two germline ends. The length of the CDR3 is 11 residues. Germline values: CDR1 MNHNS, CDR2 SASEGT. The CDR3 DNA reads TGTGCCAGCAGTGCCGTCAATGAGCAGTTCTTC. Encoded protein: CASSAVNEQFF.

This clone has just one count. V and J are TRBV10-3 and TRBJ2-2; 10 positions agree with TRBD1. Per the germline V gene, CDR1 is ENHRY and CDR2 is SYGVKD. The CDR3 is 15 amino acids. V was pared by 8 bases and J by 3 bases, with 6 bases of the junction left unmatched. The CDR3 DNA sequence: TGTGCCATCCGCTCCGGACAGGGGGACACCGGGGAGCTGTTTTTT. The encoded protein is CAIRSGQGDTGELFF.

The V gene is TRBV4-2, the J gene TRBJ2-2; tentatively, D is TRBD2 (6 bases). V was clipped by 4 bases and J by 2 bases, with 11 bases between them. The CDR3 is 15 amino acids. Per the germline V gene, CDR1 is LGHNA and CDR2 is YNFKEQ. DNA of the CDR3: TGTGCCAGCAGCCCGGTAGCGGTCAACACCGGGGAGCTGTTTTTT. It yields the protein CASSPVAVNTGELFF.

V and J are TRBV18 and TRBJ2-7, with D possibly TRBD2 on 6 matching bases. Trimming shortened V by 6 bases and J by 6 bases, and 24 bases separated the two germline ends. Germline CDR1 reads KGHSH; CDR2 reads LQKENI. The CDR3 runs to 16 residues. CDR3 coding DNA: TGTGCCAGCTCTTCCAGGTTCCCGACTAGTTCCGGCGAGCAGTACTTC. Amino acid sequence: CASSSRFPTSSGEQYF.

This CDR3 is CASSVWQKDEQYF. In DNA form, the CDR3 reads TGTGCCAGCAGCGTGTGGCAGAAAGACGAGCAGTACTTC. This sequence joins TRBV9 and TRBJ2-7; the D is unclear. V lost 2 bases and J lost 5, with 11 bases in between. This CDR3 has 13 amino acids. Looked up from germline, CDR1 is SGDLS and CDR2 is YYNGEE.

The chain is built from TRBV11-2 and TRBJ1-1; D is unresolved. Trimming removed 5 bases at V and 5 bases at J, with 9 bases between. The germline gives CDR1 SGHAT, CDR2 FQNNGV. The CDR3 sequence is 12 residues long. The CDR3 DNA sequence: TGTGCCAGCAGCCCCCTTTATACTGAAGCTTTCTTT. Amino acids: CASSPLYTEAFF.

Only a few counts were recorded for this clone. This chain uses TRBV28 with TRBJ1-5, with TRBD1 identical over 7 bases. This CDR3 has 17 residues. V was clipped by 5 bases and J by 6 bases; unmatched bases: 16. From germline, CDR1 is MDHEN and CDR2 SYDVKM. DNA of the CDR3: TGTGCCAGCAGTGCTCCCTTCGGGTCTCAGGGGGGTCAGCCCCAGCATTTT. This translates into CASSAPFGSQGGQPQHF.

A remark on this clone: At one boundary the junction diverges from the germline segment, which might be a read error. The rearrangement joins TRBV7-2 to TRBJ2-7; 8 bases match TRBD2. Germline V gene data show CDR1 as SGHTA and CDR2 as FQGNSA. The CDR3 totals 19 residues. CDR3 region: CASSLGNSGTFHRAYKQYF. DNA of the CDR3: TGTGCCAGCAGCTTAGGTAATAGCGGGACCTTCCATCGAGCCTACAAGCAGTACTTC. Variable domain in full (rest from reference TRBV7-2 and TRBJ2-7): GAGVSQSPSNKVTEKGKDVELRCDPISGHTALYWYRQSLGQGLEFLIYFQGNSAPDKSGLPSDRFSAERTGGSVSTLTIQRTQQEDSAVYLCASSLGNSGTFHRAYKQYFGPGTRLTVT.

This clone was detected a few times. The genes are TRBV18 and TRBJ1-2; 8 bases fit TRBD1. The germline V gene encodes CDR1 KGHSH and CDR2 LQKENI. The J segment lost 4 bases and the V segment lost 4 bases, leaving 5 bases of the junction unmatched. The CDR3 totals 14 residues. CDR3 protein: CASSRGQGAYGYTF. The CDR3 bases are TGTGCCAGCTCACGAGGACAGGGCGCCTATGGCTACACCTTC. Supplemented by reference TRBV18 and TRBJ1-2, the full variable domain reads NAGVMQNPRHLVRRRGQEARLRCSPMKGHSHVYWYRQLPEEGLKFMVYLQKENIIDESGMPKERFSAEFPKEGPSILRIQQVVRGDSAAYFCASSRGQGAYGYTFGSGTRLTVV.

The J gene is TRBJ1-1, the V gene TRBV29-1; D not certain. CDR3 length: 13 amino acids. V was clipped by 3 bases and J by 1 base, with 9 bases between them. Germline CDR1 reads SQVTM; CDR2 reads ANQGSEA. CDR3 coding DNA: TGCAGCGTTGAGACATTCTCGAACACTGAAGCTTTCTTT. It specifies CSVETFSNTEAFF.

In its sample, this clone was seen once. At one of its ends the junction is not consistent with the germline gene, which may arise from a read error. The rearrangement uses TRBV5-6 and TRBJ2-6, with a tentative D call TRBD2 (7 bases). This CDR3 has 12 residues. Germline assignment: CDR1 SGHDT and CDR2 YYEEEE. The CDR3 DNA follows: TGTGCCAGCAGCGGGGGGGCCAACGGCCTGACTTTC. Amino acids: CASSGGANGLTF.

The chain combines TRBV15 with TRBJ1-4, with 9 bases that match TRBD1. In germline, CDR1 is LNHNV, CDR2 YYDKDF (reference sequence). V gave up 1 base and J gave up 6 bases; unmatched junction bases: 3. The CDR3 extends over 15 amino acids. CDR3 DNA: TGTGCCACCAGCAGAGCTTGGACAGGGGATGAAAAACTGTTTTTT. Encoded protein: CATSRAWTGDEKLFF. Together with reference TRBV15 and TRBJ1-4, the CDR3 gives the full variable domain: DAMVIQNPRYQVTQFGKPVTLSCSQTLNHNVMYWYQQKSSQAPKLLFHYYDKDFNNEADTPDNFQSRRPNTSFCFLDIRSPGLGDTAMYLCATSRAWTGDEKLFFGSGTQLSVL.

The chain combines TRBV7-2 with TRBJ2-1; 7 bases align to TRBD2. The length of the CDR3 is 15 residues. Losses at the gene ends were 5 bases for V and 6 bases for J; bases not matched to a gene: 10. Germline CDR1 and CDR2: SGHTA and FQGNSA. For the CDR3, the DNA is TGTGCCAGCAGCCCCGTGCGGGGGAGGCCCAATGAGCAGTTCTTC. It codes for CASSPVRGRPNEQFF. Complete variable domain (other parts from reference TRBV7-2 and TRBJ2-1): GAGVSQSPSNKVTEKGKDVELRCDPISGHTALYWYRQSLGQGLEFLIYFQGNSAPDKSGLPSDRFSAERTGGSVSTLTIQRTQQEDSAVYLCASSPVRGRPNEQFFGPGTRLTVL.

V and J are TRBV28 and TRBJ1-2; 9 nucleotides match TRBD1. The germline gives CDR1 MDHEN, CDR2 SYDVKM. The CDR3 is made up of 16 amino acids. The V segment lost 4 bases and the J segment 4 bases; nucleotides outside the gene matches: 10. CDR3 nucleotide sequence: TGTGCCAGCAGTTCCATAGGGACAGGGAGTACCTATGGCTACACCTTC. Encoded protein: CASSSIGTGSTYGYTF.

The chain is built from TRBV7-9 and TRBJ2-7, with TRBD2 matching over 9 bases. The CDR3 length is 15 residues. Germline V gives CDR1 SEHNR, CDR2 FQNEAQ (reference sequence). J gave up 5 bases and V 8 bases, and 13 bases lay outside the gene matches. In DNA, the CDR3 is TGTGCCAGCGCTTTGGGCGGGAGGGCCGTCCACGAGCAGTACTTC. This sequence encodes CASALGGRAVHEQYF.

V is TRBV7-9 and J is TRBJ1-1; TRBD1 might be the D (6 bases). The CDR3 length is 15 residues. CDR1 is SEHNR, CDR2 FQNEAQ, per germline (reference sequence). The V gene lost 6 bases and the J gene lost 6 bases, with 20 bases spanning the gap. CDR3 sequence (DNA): TGTGCCAGCAGTCCAGGGGCCGTGTCGTGGGCTGAAGCTTTCTTT. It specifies CASSPGAVSWAEAFF.

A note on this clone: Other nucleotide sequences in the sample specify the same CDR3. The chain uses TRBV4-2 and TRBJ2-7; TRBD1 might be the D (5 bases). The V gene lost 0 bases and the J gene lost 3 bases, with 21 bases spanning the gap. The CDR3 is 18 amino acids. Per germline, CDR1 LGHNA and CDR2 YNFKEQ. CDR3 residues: CASSQDSGIVPPHYEQYF. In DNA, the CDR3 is TGTGCCAGCAGCCAAGATTCAGGGATTGTACCTCCCCACTACGAGCAGTACTTC.

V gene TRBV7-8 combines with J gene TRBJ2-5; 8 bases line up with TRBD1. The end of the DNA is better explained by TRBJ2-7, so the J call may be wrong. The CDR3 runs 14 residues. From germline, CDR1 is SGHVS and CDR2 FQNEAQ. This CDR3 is CASSLLQGAYEQYF. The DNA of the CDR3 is TGTGCCAGCAGCTTACTACAGGGGGCCTACGAGCAGTACTTC.

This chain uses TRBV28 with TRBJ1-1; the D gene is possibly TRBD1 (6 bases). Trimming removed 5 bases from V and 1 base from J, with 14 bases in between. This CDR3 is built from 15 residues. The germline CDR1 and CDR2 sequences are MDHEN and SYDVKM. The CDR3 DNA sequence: TGTGCCAGCAGTCGAGGGGACACAGGGAACACTGAAGCTTTCTTT. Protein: CASSRGDTGNTEAFF.